This TCR beta chain came from a study of early T cells in non-severe SARS-CoV-2 infection. The length of the CDR3 is 16 residues. Germline CDR1 and CDR2: MNHEY and SVGEGT. Unmatched junction bases numbered 9, after V lost 2 bases and J lost 4 bases. This clonotype was recorded many times. TCRdb re-analysed the 5' RACE reads in MiXCR, keeping a single row per CDR3 protein. The sample lists roughly 38,000 distinct CDR3 sequences, 5% to 6% occurring once. This clonotype was obtained from an adult who was a healthcare worker with PCR-confirmed SARS-CoV-2 infection or an uninfected control (not recorded which). The sequenced material came from whole blood. The chain couples TRBV6-2 or TRBV6-3 to TRBJ2-5; TRBD2 matches 8 bases. The CDR3 DNA sequence: TGTGCCAGCAGTTACCGTAGCGGGGTAAGGCGAGAGACCCAGTACTTC. Translating it yields CASSYRSGVRRETQYF.